The present entry profiles one T cell receptor (beta chain) with its context. The data were taken from a study of control samples from healthy donors and cancer patients. Some clones are missing from TCRdb's copy, which holds only in-frame ones; the method was immunoSEQ multiplex PCR. The profile shows under 70,000 clones, approximately 90% of them singletons. Trimming left V 5 bases short and J 5 bases short, with 13 bases between. The CDR3 has 13 amino acids. Germline CDR1 reads SEHNR; CDR2 reads FQNEAQ (reference sequence). The clonotype comes from a woman aged 45 to 65 with colorectal cancer. This rearrangement joins TRBV7-9 to TRBJ2-7; D possibly corresponds to TRBD1 (6 bases). Sequenced material: PBMCs. In nucleotides, the CDR3 is TGTGCCAGCAGCCGCCGGACAGTGGACGAGCAGTACTTC. Amino acid sequence: CASSRRTVDEQYF.